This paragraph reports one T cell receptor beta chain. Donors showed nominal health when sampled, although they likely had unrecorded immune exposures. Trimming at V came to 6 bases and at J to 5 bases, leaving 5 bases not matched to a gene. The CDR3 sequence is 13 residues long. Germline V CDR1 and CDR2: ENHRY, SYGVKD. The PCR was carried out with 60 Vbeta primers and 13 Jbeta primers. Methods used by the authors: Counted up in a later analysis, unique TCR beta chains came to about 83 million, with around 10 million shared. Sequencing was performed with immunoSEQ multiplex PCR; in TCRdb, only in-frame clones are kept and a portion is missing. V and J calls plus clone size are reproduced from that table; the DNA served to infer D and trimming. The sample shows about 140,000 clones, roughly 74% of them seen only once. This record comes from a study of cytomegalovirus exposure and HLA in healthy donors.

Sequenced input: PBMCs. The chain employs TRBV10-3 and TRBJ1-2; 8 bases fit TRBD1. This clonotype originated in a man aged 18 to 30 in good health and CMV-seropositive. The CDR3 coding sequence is TGTGCCATCAGCGAGGGACAGGCTTATGGCTACACCTTC. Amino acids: CAISEGQAYGYTF.